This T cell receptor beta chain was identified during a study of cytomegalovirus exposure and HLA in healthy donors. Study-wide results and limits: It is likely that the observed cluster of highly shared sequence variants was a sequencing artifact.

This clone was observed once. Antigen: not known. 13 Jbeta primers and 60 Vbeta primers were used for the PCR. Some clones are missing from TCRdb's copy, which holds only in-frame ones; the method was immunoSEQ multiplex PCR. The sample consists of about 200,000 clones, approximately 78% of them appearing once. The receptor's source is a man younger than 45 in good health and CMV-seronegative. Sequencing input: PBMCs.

CDR3 coding DNA: TGTGCCAGCGGAATTAGCGGGTCCTACGAGCAGTACTTC. This encodes CASGISGSYEQYF. The chain recombines TRBV28 with TRBJ2-7; 7 bases match TRBD2. The V gene's germline CDR1 is MDHEN and CDR2 SYDVKM. J was trimmed by 1 base and V by 8 bases; bases with no gene match: 5. This CDR3 comprises 13 residues.